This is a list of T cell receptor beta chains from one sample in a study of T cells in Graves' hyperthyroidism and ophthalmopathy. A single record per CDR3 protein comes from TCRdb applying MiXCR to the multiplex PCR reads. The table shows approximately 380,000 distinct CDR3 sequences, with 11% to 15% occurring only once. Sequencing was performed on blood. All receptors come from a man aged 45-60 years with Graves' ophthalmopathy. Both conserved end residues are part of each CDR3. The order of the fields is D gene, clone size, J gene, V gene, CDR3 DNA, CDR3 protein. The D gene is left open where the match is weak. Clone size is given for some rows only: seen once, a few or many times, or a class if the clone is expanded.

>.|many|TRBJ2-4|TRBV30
TGTGCCTGGCGGTCGGACGGGGCTGGAGAAATAGCCAAAAACATTCAGTACTTC
CAWRSDGAGEIAKNIQYF
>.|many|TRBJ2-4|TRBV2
TGTGCCAGCATAGGTTTTCGACTTACCAAAAACATTCAGTACTTC
CASIGFRLTKNIQYF
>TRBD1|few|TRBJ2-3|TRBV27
TGTGCCAGCAGAGATCCGGGACAGGGTGTTAAAGATACGCAGTATTTT
CASRDPGQGVKDTQYF
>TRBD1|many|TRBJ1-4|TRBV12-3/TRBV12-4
TGTGCCAGCAGACAGGGGGTCGGACGTGAAAAACTGTTTTTT
CASRQGVGREKLFF
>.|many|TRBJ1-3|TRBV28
TGTGCCAGCAGGCTTGGGGGTGGAAACACCATATATTTT
CASRLGGGNTIYF
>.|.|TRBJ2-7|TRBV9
TGTGCCAGCAGCGTATCCACTAGCGGACAGGCGGACTACGAGCAGTACTTC
CASSVSTSGQADYEQYF
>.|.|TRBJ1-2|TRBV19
TGTGCCAGTATGAGGTGGCGGGGAGGCTACACCTTC
CASMRWRGGYTF
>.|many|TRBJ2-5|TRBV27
TGTGCCAGCAGTTTAAGAGGGGACGACAGCTCTGGGCAAGAGACCCAGTACTTC
CASSLRGDDSSGQETQYF
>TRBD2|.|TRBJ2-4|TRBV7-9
TGTGCCAGCAGCTTAGCAGGGACTAGCGGGAGTGGGAACATTCAGTACTTC
CASSLAGTSGSGNIQYF
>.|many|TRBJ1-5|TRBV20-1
TGCAGTGCTACCGCGGCGTCAGGTCAGCCCCAGCATTTT
CSATAASGQPQHF
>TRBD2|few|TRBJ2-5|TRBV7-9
TGTGCCAGCAGCTTTGTGGGGCTAGCGGGAGTAGAACAAGAGACCCAGTACTTC
CASSFVGLAGVEQETQYF
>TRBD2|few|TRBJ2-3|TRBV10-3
TGTGCCATCAGCCCAGCGGGAGGCACAGATACGCAGTATTTT
CAISPAGGTDTQYF
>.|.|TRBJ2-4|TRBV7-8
TGTGCCAGCAGCTTAGGGTCGACAAACATTCAGTACTTC
CASSLGSTNIQYF
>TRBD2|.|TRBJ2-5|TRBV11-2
TGTGCCAGCAGCTTAGGACTAGCGGGAGGCTTCCAAGAGACCCAGTACTTC
CASSLGLAGGFQETQYF
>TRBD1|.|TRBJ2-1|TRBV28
TGTGCCAGCAGTCCCCACGGACAGGGGGTTTATGAGCAGTTCTTC
CASSPHGQGVYEQFF
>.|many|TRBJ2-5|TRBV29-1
TGCAGCGTTGTCGCGGGACAAGAGACCCAGTACTTC
CSVVAGQETQYF
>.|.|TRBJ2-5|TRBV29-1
TGCAGCGTGACGGATGCGGTGGGGTTTGGGGACCAGTACTTC
CSVTDAVGFGDQYF
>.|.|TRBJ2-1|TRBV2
TGTGCCAGCAGTGAAGTGTCTGGGGATGGGGTCGGGCAGTTCTTC
CASSEVSGDGVGQFF
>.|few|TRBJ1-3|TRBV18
TGTGCCAGCTCACCACGACAGTCCTCTGGAAACACCATATATTTT
CASSPRQSSGNTIYF
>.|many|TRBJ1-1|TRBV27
TGTGCCAGCAGTTTTAGAGGGTCGAACACTGAAGCTTTCTTT
CASSFRGSNTEAFF
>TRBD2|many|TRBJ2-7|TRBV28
TGTGCCAGCAACGCTCTAGCGGGAGCCTTTTACGAGCAGTACTTC
CASNALAGAFYEQYF
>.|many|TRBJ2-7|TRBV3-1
TGTGCCAGCAGCCCCCCGGTCACCTACGAGCAGTACTTC
CASSPPVTYEQYF
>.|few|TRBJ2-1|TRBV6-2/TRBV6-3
TGTGCCAGCAGTTACTCGTCTCCAAGTGAGCAGTTCTTC
CASSYSSPSEQFF
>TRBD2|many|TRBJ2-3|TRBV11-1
TGTGCCAGCAGCTTACTGCTAGCGGGAGAATGGGATACGCAGTATTTT
CASSLLLAGEWDTQYF
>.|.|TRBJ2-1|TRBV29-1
TGCAGCGGCCACCGGGCAGGCACCTCCTACAATGAGCAGTTCTTC
CSGHRAGTSYNEQFF
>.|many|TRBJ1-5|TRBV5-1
TGCGCCAGCAGCACCGATAGCAATCAGCCCCAGCATTTT
CASSTDSNQPQHF
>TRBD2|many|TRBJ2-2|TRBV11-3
TGTGCCAGCAGCTTAGAGCTAGCGGTCGACACCGGGGAGCTGTTTTTT
CASSLELAVDTGELFF
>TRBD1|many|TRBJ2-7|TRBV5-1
TGCGCCAGCAGCTTGGACGGGACAGGGATCGACGAGCAGTACTTC
CASSLDGTGIDEQYF
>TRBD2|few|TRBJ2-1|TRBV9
TGTGCCAGCAGCGTAGCTTCCGCGGGAGGGTCTGAGACCCAGTTCTTC
CASSVASAGGSETQFF
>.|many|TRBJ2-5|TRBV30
TGTGCCTGGAGGGAGAGCCTCGGGGGTTTCTGGTACTTC
CAWRESLGGFWYF
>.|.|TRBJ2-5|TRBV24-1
TGTGCCACCAGTGATCCGACGGGTAGGGAGACCCAGTACTTC
CATSDPTGRETQYF
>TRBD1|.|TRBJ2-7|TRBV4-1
TGCGCCAGCAGCCAAGAGACAGGGGGCTGGTACGAGCAGTACTTC
CASSQETGGWYEQYF
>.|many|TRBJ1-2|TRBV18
TGTGCCAGCTCACCACAACAGGTGAACTATGGCTACACCTTC
CASSPQQVNYGYTF
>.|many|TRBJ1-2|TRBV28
TGTGCCAGCAGTTCCCCCTCCGGGGGTCACTATGGCTACACCTTC
CASSSPSGGHYGYTF
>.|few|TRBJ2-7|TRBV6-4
TGTGCCAGCAGTGACAACTACGTGACGGATACCTACGAGCAGTACTTC
CASSDNYVTDTYEQYF
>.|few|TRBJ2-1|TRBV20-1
TGCAGTGTTGACCGGAGGGGCCATAATGAGCAGTTCTTC
CSVDRRGHNEQFF
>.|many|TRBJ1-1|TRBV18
TGTGCCAGCTCCCCGCGGCGGGACTTTGACACTGAAGCTTTCTTT
CASSPRRDFDTEAFF
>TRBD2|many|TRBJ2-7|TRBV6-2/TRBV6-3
TGTGCCAGCACCGAAGCGGGGCCCACCTACGAGCAGTACTTC
CASTEAGPTYEQYF
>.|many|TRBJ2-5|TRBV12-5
TGTGCTTGCCGAGGGCCCCAAGAGACCCAGTACTTC
CACRGPQETQYF
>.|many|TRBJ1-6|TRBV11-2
TGTGCCAGCAGCTCTACCGGGACTGTCGGTTCACCCCTCCACTTT
CASSSTGTVGSPLHF
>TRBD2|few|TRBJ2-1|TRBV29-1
TGCAGCGCAAAAGGTAGCGGGAGTGAGGAGCAGTTCTTC
CSAKGSGSEEQFF
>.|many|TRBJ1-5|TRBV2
TGTGCCAGCAGTGATCCGACAGAGAATCAGCCCCAGCATTTT
CASSDPTENQPQHF
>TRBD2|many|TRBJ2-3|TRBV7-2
TGTGCCAGCAGCCCCTATGGTAGCGGGAGGCCCACAGATACGCAGTATTTT
CASSPYGSGRPTDTQYF
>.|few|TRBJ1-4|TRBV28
TGTGCCAGCAGTAATGGCGGGGCAGGGAGGGAAAAACTGTTTTTT
CASSNGGAGREKLFF
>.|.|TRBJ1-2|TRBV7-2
TGTGGTGCGTCGGGGGCTGGATATGGCTACACCTTC
CGASGAGYGYTF
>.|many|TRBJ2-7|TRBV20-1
TGCAGTGCTAGAGATGCCAGGACGGGGCGGGGTTCCGAGCAGTACTTC
CSARDARTGRGSEQYF
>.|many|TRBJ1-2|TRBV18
TGTGCCAGCTCACCCGGGCCGGGGTCGGGTGGCTACACCTTC
CASSPGPGSGGYTF
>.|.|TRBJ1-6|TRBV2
TGTGCCAGCAGTGTACTAAGGAGCTCCTATAATTCACCCCTCCACTTT
CASSVLRSSYNSPLHF
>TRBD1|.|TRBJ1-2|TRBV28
TGTGCCAGCAGTATCATAGCGGGAGGGGGCACCTATGGCTACACCTTC
CASSIIAGGGTYGYTF
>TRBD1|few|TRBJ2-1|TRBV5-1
TGCGCCAGCAGCCAGGGACAGCCGGGATACAATGAGCAGTTCTTC
CASSQGQPGYNEQFF
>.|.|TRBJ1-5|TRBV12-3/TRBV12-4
TGTGCCACCTCGAGGGGTCGGAGCAATCAGCCCCAGCATTTT
CATSRGRSNQPQHF
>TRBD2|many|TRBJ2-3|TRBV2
TGTGCCAGCAGGAGACTAGCGGGAGGCGCAGATACGCAGTATTTT
CASRRLAGGADTQYF
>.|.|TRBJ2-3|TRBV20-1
TGCAGTGCTAGAGATCTCGGCTACACAGATACGCAGTATTTT
CSARDLGYTDTQYF
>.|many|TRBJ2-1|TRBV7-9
TGTGCCAGCAGCCCAGTAGTGGTCTTTCCTGAGCAGTTCTTC
CASSPVVVFPEQFF
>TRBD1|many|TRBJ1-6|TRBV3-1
TGTGCCAGCAGCCCAGGACAGGAGTTCATCCTCCACTTT
CASSPGQEFILHF
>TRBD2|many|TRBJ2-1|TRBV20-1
TGCAGTGCTAGAGATTCGGCTAGCGGGAGTATCAATGAGCAGTTCTTC
CSARDSASGSINEQFF